These T cell receptor beta chains were read from a single sample in a study of response to subunit inactivated influenza vaccine. TCRdb passed the RT-PCR reads through MiXCR, listing each CDR3 protein once. The data contain approximately 500,000 distinct CDR3 sequences, around 13% of them singletons. The sample was PBMCs from blood, taken roughly 13 days after vaccination. These receptors were collected from a man aged 45-65 years who received an inactivated influenza vaccine. Each CDR3 is given with its conserved first and last residue. A D gene is named only where the DNA matches it firmly. Size values are once, few and many counts, or a class for expanded clones, and some rows have none.

TRBJ2-2 TRBV4-3 few NA CASSQIGSGTGELFF TGCGCCAGCAGCCAGATAGGTTCTGGCACCGGGGAGCTGTTTTTT
TRBJ2-3 TRBV5-1 NA NA CASSFGASARADTQYF TGCGCCAGCAGCTTTGGGGCTAGCGCCCGCGCAGATACGCAGTATTTT
TRBJ2-3 TRBV4-3 NA TRBD2 CASSQEWIAGNTQYF TGCGCCAGCAGCCAAGAGTGGATAGCGGGGAATACGCAGTATTTT
TRBJ2-2 TRBV12-3/TRBV12-4 NA TRBD1 CASTQTTGTTGELFF TGTGCCAGCACCCAAACGACAGGGACCACCGGGGAGCTGTTTTTT
TRBJ1-2 TRBV4-1 many NA CASSQDQSVPYGYTF TGCGCCAGCAGCCAAGATCAATCCGTGCCCTATGGCTACACCTTC
TRBJ2-1 TRBV3-1 many NA CASSQTGSSYNEQFF TGTGCCAGCAGCCAAACAGGGAGCTCCTACAATGAGCAGTTCTTC
TRBJ2-7 TRBV19 NA TRBD2 CASSIRTSGSRAPYEQYF TGTGCCAGTAGTATCCGGACTAGCGGGAGTCGCGCCCCATACGAGCAGTACTTC
TRBJ1-5 TRBV28 NA TRBD1 CASRKDREGNQPQHF TGTGCCAGCAGAAAGGACAGGGAGGGCAATCAGCCCCAGCATTTT
TRBJ2-7 TRBV20-1 once TRBD2 CSASPKKRGHFYEQYF TGCAGTGCTAGCCCAAAAAAGCGGGGGCACTTCTACGAGCAGTACTTC
TRBJ2-1 TRBV10-3 once NA CAISGTESYNEQFF TGTGCCATCAGTGGGACTGAATCCTACAATGAGCAGTTCTTC
TRBJ2-7 TRBV7-3 NA NA CASSLDHRAYEQYF TGTGCCAGCAGCCTAGACCACCGGGCCTACGAGCAGTACTTC
TRBJ1-1 TRBV7-9 NA NA CASSPTLGMNTEAFF TGTGCCAGCAGCCCAACGCTAGGTATGAACACTGAAGCTTTCTTT
TRBJ1-1 TRBV6-6 NA NA CASQDLGNTEAFF TGTGCCAGCCAGGACCTAGGGAACACTGAAGCTTTCTTT
TRBJ2-3 TRBV19 NA TRBD1 CASRTGGRSDTQYF TGTGCCAGCAGAACAGGGGGGCGTTCAGATACGCAGTATTTT
TRBJ1-5 TRBV6-6 few NA CASSQDVSQPQHF TGTGCCAGCAGTCAGGACGTTTCTCAGCCCCAGCATTTT
TRBJ1-2 TRBV12-3/TRBV12-4 NA TRBD1 CASQGAGFYGYTF TGTGCCAGCCAGGGGGCCGGATTCTATGGCTACACCTTC
TRBJ2-5 TRBV7-2 few NA CASSDRKGRQETQYF TGTGCCAGCAGTGATCGGAAAGGGCGCCAAGAGACCCAGTACTTC
TRBJ2-1 TRBV11-2 many NA CASSASRGLYNEQFF TGTGCCAGCAGCGCCAGCCGGGGGCTCTACAATGAGCAGTTCTTC
TRBJ2-1 TRBV10-3 few NA CAISVFRDALSYNEQFF TGTGCCATCAGCGTTTTTCGGGACGCACTATCCTACAATGAGCAGTTCTTC
TRBJ1-5 TRBV3-1 few NA CASRGTGSNQPQHF TGTGCCAGCAGAGGTACAGGAAGCAATCAGCCCCAGCATTTT
TRBJ1-4 TRBV27 NA NA CASSFRLNEKLFF TGTGCCAGCAGTTTCCGATTGAATGAAAAACTGTTTTTT
TRBJ2-7 TRBV7-9 few TRBD2 CASSSRVPGGEQYF TGTGCCAGCAGCTCCCGGGTTCCCGGGGGGGAGCAGTACTTC
TRBJ2-7 TRBV6-2/TRBV6-3 few TRBD1 CASSRPGQGSEQYF TGTGCCAGCAGTAGACCGGGACAGGGCAGCGAGCAGTACTTC
TRBJ2-4 TRBV15 NA TRBD1 CATSTIDRGLAKNIQYF TGTGCCACCAGCACTATAGACAGGGGCCTAGCCAAAAACATTCAGTACTTC
TRBJ2-5 TRBV7-9 NA NA CASSFGMKEAQYF TGTGCCAGCAGCTTCGGAATGAAGGAGGCCCAGTACTTC
TRBJ2-3 TRBV20-1 NA NA CSAWTGGVGTDTQYF TGCAGTGCTTGGACCGGGGGAGTGGGCACAGATACGCAGTATTTT
TRBJ2-1 TRBV5-1 many NA CASSLDYYNEQFF TGCGCCAGCAGCTTGGACTATTACAATGAGCAGTTCTTC
TRBJ1-4 TRBV12-3/TRBV12-4 few NA CASSLSPQVGEKLFF TGTGCCAGCAGTTTGTCCCCGCAGGTTGGGGAAAAACTGTTTTTT
TRBJ2-6 TRBV11-2 few NA CASSLVLFSRIQANVLTF TGTGCCAGCAGCTTAGTTCTTTTCTCTAGGATACAGGCCAACGTCCTGACTTTC
TRBJ1-1 TRBV5-6 NA NA CASSSTVLNTEAFF TGTGCCAGCAGCTCGACGGTTCTGAACACTGAAGCTTTCTTT
TRBJ2-1 TRBV7-3 few TRBD2 CASSLTLAGGKQHNEQFF TGTGCCAGCAGCTTAACGTTGGCGGGAGGTAAACAACACAATGAGCAGTTCTTC
TRBJ2-5 TRBV5-1 few NA CASSLYETGPQETQYF TGCGCCAGCAGCCTCTACGAGACAGGACCCCAAGAGACCCAGTACTTC
TRBJ2-7 TRBV12-3/TRBV12-4 many NA CASSLAGGAYEQYF TGTGCCAGCAGTTTAGCGGGCGGCGCCTACGAGCAGTACTTC
TRBJ2-3 TRBV7-2 NA NA CASSLRFWEDRLTSMGTDTQYF TGTGCCAGCAGCTTACGGTTTTGGGAGGACAGGTTAACCTCGATGGGCACAGATACGCAGTATTTT
TRBJ1-4 TRBV3-1 few NA CASSHRGPRGEKLFF TGTGCCAGCAGCCACCGGGGGCCCCGGGGTGAAAAACTGTTTTTT